These 20 T cell receptor beta chains share one sample of origin, sequenced in a study of cytomegalovirus exposure and HLA in healthy donors. The PCR had 60 Vbeta and 13 Jbeta primers. TCRdb's copy holds only in-frame clones and misses some; the assay was immunoSEQ multiplex PCR. Of under 250,000 clones listed, approximately 83% were seen once; the top ten hold roughly 0.7%. Material: PBMCs. The source is a boy between 2 and 10 years old in good health and CMV-seronegative.

This clone was counted between two and nine times. This chain links TRBV27 with TRBJ1-5; no clear D gene. V was clipped by 5 bases and J by 7 bases, with 12 bases between them. Germline V CDR1 and CDR2: MNHEY, SMNVEV (reference sequence). CDR3 length: 13 residues. The CDR3: CASSPWTGQPQHF. Here the CDR3 DNA reads TGTGCCAGCAGTCCTTGGACTGGGCAGCCCCAGCATTTT.

The CDR3 nucleotides read TGTGCCTGGAGTTCACGGCCAGGGCAAGGCTACACCTTC. Translating it yields CAWSSRPGQGYTF. This chain uses TRBV30 with TRBJ1-2; maybe TRBD1 (5 bases). CDR1 and CDR2 (germline): GTSNPN, SVGIG (reference sequence). The V end lost 2 bases, the J end lost 8 bases, and 15 bases lay between the germline ends. The CDR3 runs 13 residues.

The chain uses TRBV4-1 and TRBJ1-2; possibly TRBD1 for D (5 bases). Germline assignment: CDR1 MGHRA and CDR2 YSYEKL. The CDR3 has 14 residues. Trimming shortened V by 4 bases and J by 4 bases, and 13 bases separated the two germline ends. The CDR3 DNA is TGCGCCAGCAGCCCAGCGGGGGGGAGCTATGGCTACACCTTC. This encodes CASSPAGGSYGYTF.

V is TRBV6-1 and J is TRBJ2-5; D not certain. V was clipped by 4 bases and J by 2 bases, with 8 bases between them. The CDR3 loop spans 13 amino acids. Per the germline V gene, CDR1 is MNHNS and CDR2 is SASEGT. This CDR3 reads CASSVLLQETQYF. For the CDR3, the DNA is TGTGCCAGCAGTGTGTTGTTACAAGAGACCCAGTACTTC.

The rearrangement joins TRBV10-2 to TRBJ2-7, with a tentative D call TRBD2 (6 bases). This CDR3 contains 13 residues. Germline lookup yields CDR1 WSHSY and CDR2 SAAADI. V lost 6 bases, J lost 4 bases, and 13 bases lay in between. CDR3 nucleotide sequence: TGCGCCAGCAGATGGGACTTTGGGTACGAGCAGTACTTC. Its translation: CASRWDFGYEQYF.

The chain couples TRBV7-9 to TRBJ1-2; D is unresolved. Trimming removed 1 base at V and 3 bases at J, with 6 bases between. Germline CDR1 is SEHNR and CDR2 is FQNEAQ (reference sequence). This CDR3 spans 13 amino acids. The DNA of the CDR3 is TGTGCCAGCAGCTTAGAGAGCTACTATGGCTACACCTTC. Protein: CASSLESYYGYTF. Full variable domain (rest looked up from reference TRBV7-9 and TRBJ1-2): DTGVSQNPRHKITKRGQNVTFRCDPISEHNRLYWYRQTLGQGPEFLTYFQNEAQLEKSRLLSDRFSAERPKGSFSTLEIQRTEQGDSAMYLCASSLESYYGYTFGSGTRLTVV.

This clone has only one observation. The chain carries TRBV5-1 and TRBJ2-2; 7 bases map to TRBD1. CDR3 length: 15 amino acids. J was trimmed by 6 bases and V by 1 base; bases with no gene match: 6. CDR1 SGHRS and CDR2 YFSETQ come from the germline V gene. CDR3 sequence (DNA): TGCGCCAGCAGCTTGAACAGGGGATCCTCCGGGGAGCTGTTTTTT. Translation: CASSLNRGSSGELFF.

The rearrangement joins TRBV30 to TRBJ1-1, with unresolved D. Germline-derived CDR1 and CDR2 are GTSNPN and SVGIG (reference sequence). The CDR3 covers 11 residues. V dropped 0 bases and J dropped 11 bases, with 10 bases sitting between them. Written as DNA, the CDR3 is TGTGCCTGGAGTGTCCCCCGCGGCGCTTTCTTT. It codes for CAWSVPRGAFF.

Comments on this clone: The junction departs from germline at one end; a sequencing error may be responsible. The chain carries TRBV7-8 and TRBJ2-7; tentative D call: TRBD2 (5 bases). Per the germline V gene, CDR1 is SGHVS and CDR2 is FQNEAQ. This CDR3 contains 12 residues. The CDR3 region is CASSLAVGEQYF. CDR3 sequence (DNA): TGTGCCAGCAGCCTAGCCGTCGGGGAGCAGTACTTC. The full variable domain, with the rest looked up from reference TRBV7-8 and TRBJ2-7, is GAGVSQSPRYKVAKRGQDVALRCDPISGHVSLFWYQQALGQGPEFLTYFQNEAQLDKSGLPSDRFFAERPEGSVSTLKIQRTQQEDSAVYLCASSLAVGEQYFGPGTRLTVT.

This clone was seen a single time. The chain has TRBV5-6 and TRBJ2-7; D possibly corresponds to TRBD1 (5 bases). Germline values: CDR1 SGHDT, CDR2 YYEEEE. V shed 1 base and J shed 6 bases, with 11 bases lying between them. The CDR3 sequence is 13 residues long. The CDR3 sequence is CASSLFLTGEQYF. The CDR3 bases are TGTGCCAGCAGCTTGTTTCTTACAGGCGAGCAGTACTTC. The full variable domain, completed using reference TRBV5-6 and TRBJ2-7, is DAGVTQSPTHLIKTRGQQVTLRCSPKSGHDTVSWYQQALGQGPQFIFQYYEEEERQRGNFPDRFSGHQFPNYSSELNVNALLLGDSALYLCASSLFLTGEQYFGPGTRLTVT.

V and J are TRBV5-1 and TRBJ2-7; 8 bases map to TRBD2. This CDR3 has 14 amino acids. CDR1 SGHRS and CDR2 YFSETQ come from the germline V gene. V trimming: 1 base; J trimming: 5 bases; junction bases outside the gene matches: 5. CDR3 residues: CASSLSGSFNEQYF. Here the CDR3 DNA reads TGCGCCAGCAGCTTGAGCGGGAGCTTCAACGAGCAGTACTTC.

The V and J genes are TRBV16 and TRBJ2-1; 8 positions agree with TRBD1. Germline V lookup: CDR1 KGHSY, CDR2 FQNENV. V dropped 0 bases and J dropped 2; count of bases not matched to a gene: 6. The CDR3 is 17 residues long. The CDR3 DNA reads as TGTGCCAGCAGCCAATCCGGGGGCAGGGGGCCCTACAATGAGCAGTTCTTC. Translation gives CASSQSGGRGPYNEQFF.

The chain uses TRBV19 and TRBJ2-4, with 11 nucleotides matching TRBD1. Germline V gene sequence: CDR1 LNHDA, CDR2 SQIVND (reference sequence). J gave up 5 bases and V 6 bases, and 6 bases lay outside the gene matches. The CDR3 runs to 15 residues. DNA of the CDR3: TGTGCCAGTAGCCTGGACAGGGGGCTGGAAAACATTCAGTACTTC. It specifies CASSLDRGLENIQYF.

The V call is TRBV9, the J call TRBJ1-5, with 8 bases lining up with TRBD1. V lost 4 bases to trimming and J lost 3 bases; unmatched junction nucleotides: 6. The CDR3 sequence is 15 residues long. The germline V gene encodes CDR1 SGDLS and CDR2 YYNGEE. The CDR3 is CASSQGTGYNQPQHF. CDR3 nucleotide sequence: TGTGCCAGCAGCCAAGGGACAGGCTACAATCAGCCCCAGCATTTT.

This clone was seen more than once but under ten times. The V call is TRBV6-1, the J call TRBJ1-6; weak D call: TRBD1 (5 bases). This CDR3 has 15 amino acids. Trimming removed 3 bases from V and 8 bases from J, with 14 bases in between. Germline values: CDR1 MNHNS, CDR2 SASEGT. Written as DNA, the CDR3 is TGTGCCAGCAGTGAGAGACAAGGGGTGTATTCACCCCTCCACTTT. This translates into CASSERQGVYSPLHF.

This clone has a single count. The V gene is TRBV5-6, the J gene TRBJ2-1; D perhaps matches TRBD2 (6 bases). V was clipped by 1 base and J by 2 bases, with 10 bases between them. CDR3 length: 15 residues. CDR1 SGHDT and CDR2 YYEEEE come from the germline V gene. CDR3 residues: CASSLLAETYNEQFF. DNA of the CDR3: TGTGCCAGCAGCTTGTTAGCGGAAACCTACAATGAGCAGTTCTTC.

The rearrangement links TRBV10-3 to TRBJ1-5; possibly TRBD1 for D (5 bases). The CDR3 contains 14 residues. Per germline, CDR1 ENHRY and CDR2 SYGVKD. V lost 6 bases and J 2 bases, leaving 11 bases between the germline ends. CDR3 in amino acids: CAISPGGGNQPQHF. CDR3 coding DNA: TGTGCCATCAGCCCCGGAGGGGGCAATCAGCCCCAGCATTTT.

The chain has TRBV30 and TRBJ2-5; D gene ambiguous. The J call is doubtful: the DNA matches TRBJ2-7 better. Germline lookup yields CDR1 GTSNPN and CDR2 SVGIG (reference sequence). The CDR3 sequence is 13 residues long. This chain's CDR3 is CAWMATQAYEQYF. CDR3 coding DNA: TGTGCCTGGATGGCAACTCAGGCCTACGAGCAGTACTTC.

The chain combines TRBV7-2 with TRBJ1-5; the D is unclear. The CDR3 has 16 residues. The germline CDR1 and CDR2 sequences are SGHTA and FQGNSA. Trimming cost V 4 bases and J 2 bases, with 15 bases left between them. CDR3 residues: CASSSTGNSGNQPQHF. The CDR3 DNA reads as TGTGCCAGCAGCTCAACCGGGAACTCGGGCAATCAGCCCCAGCATTTT.

The rearrangement links TRBV6-5 to TRBJ1-1; no reliable D call. Germline V CDR1 and CDR2: MNHEY, SVGAGI. Trimming stripped 2 bases from V and 7 bases from J, with 11 bases between. The CDR3 has 13 residues. The CDR3 spells CASSYGLADEAFF. CDR3 bases: TGTGCCAGCAGTTACGGACTGGCAGATGAAGCTTTCTTT.